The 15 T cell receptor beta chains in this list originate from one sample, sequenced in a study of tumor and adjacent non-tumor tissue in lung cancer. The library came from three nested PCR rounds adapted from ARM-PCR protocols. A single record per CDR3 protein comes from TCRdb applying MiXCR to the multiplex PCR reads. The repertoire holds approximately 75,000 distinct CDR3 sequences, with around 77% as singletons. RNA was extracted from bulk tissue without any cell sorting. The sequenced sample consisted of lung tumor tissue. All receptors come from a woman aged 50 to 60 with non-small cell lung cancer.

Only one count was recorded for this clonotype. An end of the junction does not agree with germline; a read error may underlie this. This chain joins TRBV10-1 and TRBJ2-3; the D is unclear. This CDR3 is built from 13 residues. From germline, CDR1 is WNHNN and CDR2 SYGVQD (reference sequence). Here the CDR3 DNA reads TGCGCCGGCAGTAGACACCACATAGATACGCAGTATTTT. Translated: CAGSRHHIDTQYF.

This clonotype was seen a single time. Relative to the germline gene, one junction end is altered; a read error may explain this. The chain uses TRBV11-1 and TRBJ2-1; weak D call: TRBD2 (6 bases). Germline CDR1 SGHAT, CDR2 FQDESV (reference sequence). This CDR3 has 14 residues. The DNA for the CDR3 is TGTGCCAGCAGCCCCTGCCGGGAGTACAATGGGCAGTACTTT. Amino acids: CASSPCREYNGQYF.

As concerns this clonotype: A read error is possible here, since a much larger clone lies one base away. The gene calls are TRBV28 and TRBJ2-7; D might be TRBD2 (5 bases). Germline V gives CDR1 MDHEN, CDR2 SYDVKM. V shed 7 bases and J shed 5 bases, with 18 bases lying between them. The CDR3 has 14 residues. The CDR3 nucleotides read TGTGCCAGCAATATCTCACTAGAATTCCACGAGCAGTACTTC. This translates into CASNISLEFHEQYF.

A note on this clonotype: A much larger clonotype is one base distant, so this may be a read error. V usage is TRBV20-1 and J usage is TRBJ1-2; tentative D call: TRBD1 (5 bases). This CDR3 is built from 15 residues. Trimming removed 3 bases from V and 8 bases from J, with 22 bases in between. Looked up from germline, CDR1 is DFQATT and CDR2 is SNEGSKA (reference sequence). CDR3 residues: CSAREGASAGGGYTF. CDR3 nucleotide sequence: TGCAGTGCTAGGGAAGGGGCATCCGCCGGTGGAGGCTACACCTTC.

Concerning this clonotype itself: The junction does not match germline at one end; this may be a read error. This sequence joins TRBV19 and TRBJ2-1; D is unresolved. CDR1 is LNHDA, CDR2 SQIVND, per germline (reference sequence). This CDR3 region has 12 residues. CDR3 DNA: TGTGCCAGTAGTATATCCTACGATGAGCAGTTCTTC. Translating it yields CASSISYDEQFF.

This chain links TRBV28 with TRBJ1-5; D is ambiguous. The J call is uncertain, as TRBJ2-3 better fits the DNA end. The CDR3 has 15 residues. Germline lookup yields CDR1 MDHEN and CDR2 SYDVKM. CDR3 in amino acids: CASSLTRNSNQPQYF. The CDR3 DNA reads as TGTGCCAGCAGTTTAACGCGGAATAGCAATCAGCCCCAGTATTTT.

CDR3 nucleotide sequence: TGCACCGGCAGTGAGACAGGGGATGGCTACACCTTC. Its protein product is CTGSETGDGYTF. The chain couples TRBV10-2 to TRBJ1-2, with TRBD1 matching over 8 bases. CDR1 and CDR2 (germline): WSHSY, SAAADI. The CDR3 totals 12 residues.

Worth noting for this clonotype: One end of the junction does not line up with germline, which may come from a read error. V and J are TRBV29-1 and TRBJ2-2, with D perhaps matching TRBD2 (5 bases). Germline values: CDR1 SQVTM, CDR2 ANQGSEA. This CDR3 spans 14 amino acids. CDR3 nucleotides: TGCAGCGTCCCCTTGGGCCTCCTAACCGGGGAGCTATTTTTT. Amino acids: CSVPLGLLTGELFF.

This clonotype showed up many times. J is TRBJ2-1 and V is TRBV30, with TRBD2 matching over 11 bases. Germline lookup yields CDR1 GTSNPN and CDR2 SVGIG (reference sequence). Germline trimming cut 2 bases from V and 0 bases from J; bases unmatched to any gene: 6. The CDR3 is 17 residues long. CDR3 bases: TGTGCCTGGAGTACCGGACTAGCGGGTTTCTCCTACAATGAGCAGTTCTTC. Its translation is CAWSTGLAGFSYNEQFF.

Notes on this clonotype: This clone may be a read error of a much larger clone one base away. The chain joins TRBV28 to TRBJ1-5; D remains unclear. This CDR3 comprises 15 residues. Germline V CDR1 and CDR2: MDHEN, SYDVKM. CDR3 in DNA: TGTGCCAGCAATTTATCCCTGGGAGGCAATCAGCCCCAGCATTTT. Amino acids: CASNLSLGGNQPQHF. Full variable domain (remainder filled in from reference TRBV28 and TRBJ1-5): DVKVTQSSRYLVKRTGEKVFLECVQDMDHENMFWYRQDPGLGLRLIYFSYDVKMKEKGDIPEGYSVSREKKERFSLILESASTNQTSMYLCASNLSLGGNQPQHFGDGTRLSIL.

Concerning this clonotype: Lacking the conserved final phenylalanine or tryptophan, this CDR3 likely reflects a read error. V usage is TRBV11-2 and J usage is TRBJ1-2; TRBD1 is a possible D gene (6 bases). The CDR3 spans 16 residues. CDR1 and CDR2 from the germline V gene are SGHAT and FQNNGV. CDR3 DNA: TGTGACAGCAGCTTAGGCCCCTCCTGGACAGCCTATGGCTACACCTTA. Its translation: CDSSLGPSWTAYGYTL.

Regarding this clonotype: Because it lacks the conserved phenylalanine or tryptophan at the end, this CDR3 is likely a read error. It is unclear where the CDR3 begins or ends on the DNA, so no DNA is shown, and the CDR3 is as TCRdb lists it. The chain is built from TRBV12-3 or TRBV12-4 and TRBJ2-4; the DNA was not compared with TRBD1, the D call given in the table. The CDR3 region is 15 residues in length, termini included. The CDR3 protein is CPSSLGAVDGAPIYI.

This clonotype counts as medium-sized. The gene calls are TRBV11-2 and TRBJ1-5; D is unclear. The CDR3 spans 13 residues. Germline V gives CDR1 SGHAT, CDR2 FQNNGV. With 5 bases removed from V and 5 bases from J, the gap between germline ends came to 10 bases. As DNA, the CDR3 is TGTGCCAGCAGCCCGAACGGCTATCAGCCCCAGCATTTT. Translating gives CASSPNGYQPQHF.

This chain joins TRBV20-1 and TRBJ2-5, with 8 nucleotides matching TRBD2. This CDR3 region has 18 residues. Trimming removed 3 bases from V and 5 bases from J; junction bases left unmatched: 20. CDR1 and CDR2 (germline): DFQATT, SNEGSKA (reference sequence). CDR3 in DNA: TGCAGTGCTAGTGTTGCGGGGGGAGCAGGTCACCCCCACGAGACCCAGTACTTC. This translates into CSASVAGGAGHPHETQYF.

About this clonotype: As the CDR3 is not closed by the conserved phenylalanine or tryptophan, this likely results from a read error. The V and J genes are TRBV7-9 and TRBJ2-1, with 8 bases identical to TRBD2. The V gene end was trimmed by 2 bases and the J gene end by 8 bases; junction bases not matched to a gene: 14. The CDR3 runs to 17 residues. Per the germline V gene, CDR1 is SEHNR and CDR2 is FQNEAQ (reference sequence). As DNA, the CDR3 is TGTGCCAGCAGCTTATCTCCAGGCGCGGGAGGACTGGATGAGCAGTTCTTA. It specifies CASSLSPGAGGLDEQFL.